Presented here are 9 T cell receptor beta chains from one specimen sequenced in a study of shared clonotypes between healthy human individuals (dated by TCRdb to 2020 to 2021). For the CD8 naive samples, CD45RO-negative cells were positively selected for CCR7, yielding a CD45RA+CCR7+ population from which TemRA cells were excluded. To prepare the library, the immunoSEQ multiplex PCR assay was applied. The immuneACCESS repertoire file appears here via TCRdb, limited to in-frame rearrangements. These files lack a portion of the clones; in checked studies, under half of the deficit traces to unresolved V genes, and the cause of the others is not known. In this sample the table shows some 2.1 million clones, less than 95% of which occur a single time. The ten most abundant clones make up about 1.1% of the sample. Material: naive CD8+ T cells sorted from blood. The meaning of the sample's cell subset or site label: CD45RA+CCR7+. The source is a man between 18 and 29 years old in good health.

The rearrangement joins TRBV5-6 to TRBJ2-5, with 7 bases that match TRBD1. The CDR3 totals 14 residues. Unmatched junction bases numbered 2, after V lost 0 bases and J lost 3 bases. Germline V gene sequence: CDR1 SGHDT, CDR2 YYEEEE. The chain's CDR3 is CASSLATGKETQYF. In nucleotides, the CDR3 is TGTGCCAGCAGCTTGGCGACAGGGAAAGAGACCCAGTACTTC. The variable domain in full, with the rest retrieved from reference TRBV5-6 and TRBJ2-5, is DAGVTQSPTHLIKTRGQQVTLRCSPKSGHDTVSWYQQALGQGPQFIFQYYEEEERQRGNFPDRFSGHQFPNYSSELNVNALLLGDSALYLCASSLATGKETQYFGPGTRLLVL.

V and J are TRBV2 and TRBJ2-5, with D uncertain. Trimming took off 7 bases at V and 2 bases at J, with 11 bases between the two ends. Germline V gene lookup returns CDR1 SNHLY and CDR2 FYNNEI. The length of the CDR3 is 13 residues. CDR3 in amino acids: CASTERAQETQYF. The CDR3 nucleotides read TGTGCCAGCACCGAACGAGCGCAAGAGACCCAGTACTTC.

In DNA form, the CDR3 reads TGTGCCTGGAGGGGGGTAGACAGTCCCAGCTCCTACGAGCAGTACTTC. Translated: CAWRGVDSPSSYEQYF. The chain couples TRBV30 to TRBJ2-7, with D tentatively TRBD1 or TRBD2 (5 bases each). The CDR3 contains 16 residues. With 3 bases removed from V and 0 bases from J, the gap between germline ends came to 18 bases. Per the germline V gene, CDR1 is GTSNPN and CDR2 is SVGIG (reference sequence).

The CDR3 DNA reads TGTGCCAGCAGCCCCTGGGACTCTAAAGAGACCCAGTACTTC. This translates into CASSPWDSKETQYF. This chain links TRBV9 with TRBJ2-5; TRBD2 is a possible D gene (6 bases). Germline V CDR1 and CDR2: SGDLS, YYNGEE. Trimming shortened V by 4 bases and J by 3 bases, and 13 bases separated the two germline ends. The CDR3 contains 14 residues.

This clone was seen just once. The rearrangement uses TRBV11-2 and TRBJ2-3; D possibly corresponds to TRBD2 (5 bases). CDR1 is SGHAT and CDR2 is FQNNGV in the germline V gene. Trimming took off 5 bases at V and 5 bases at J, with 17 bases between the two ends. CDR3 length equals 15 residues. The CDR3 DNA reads TGTGCCAGCAGCCTATTGGTGGGAGCCTTAGATACGCAGTATTTT. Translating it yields CASSLLVGALDTQYF.

CDR3 in DNA: TGCGCCAGCAGCCAAGAATCTTTTCTGGATCAGCCCCAGCATTTT. It codes for CASSQESFLDQPQHF. The rearrangement joins TRBV4-1 to TRBJ1-5; D gene unclear. This CDR3 contains 15 residues. V was shortened by 0 bases and J by 5 bases, with 11 bases between the two germline ends. The germline V gene has CDR1 MGHRA and CDR2 YSYEKL.

In DNA, the CDR3 is TGTGCCTGGGTCTCCTGGGCCGAGGCGAACACCGGGGAGCTGTTTTTT. The encoded protein is CAWVSWAEANTGELFF. This rearrangement joins TRBV30 to TRBJ2-2, with D unresolved. CDR1 is GTSNPN and CDR2 is SVGIG in the germline V gene (reference sequence). There are 16 residues in the CDR3. Trimming pared 5 bases from V and 0 bases from J, leaving 16 bases between.

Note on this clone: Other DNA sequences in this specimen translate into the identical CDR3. The CDR3, as DNA: TGCGCCAGCAGCCAAGTCGTCGGGACAGAGACCCAGTACTTC. The encoded protein is CASSQVVGTETQYF. The V and J genes are TRBV4-1 and TRBJ2-5; perhaps D is TRBD1 or TRBD2 (5 bases each). V lost 1 base and J 4 bases, leaving 10 bases between the germline ends. CDR3 length: 14 amino acids. The germline gives CDR1 MGHRA, CDR2 YSYEKL.

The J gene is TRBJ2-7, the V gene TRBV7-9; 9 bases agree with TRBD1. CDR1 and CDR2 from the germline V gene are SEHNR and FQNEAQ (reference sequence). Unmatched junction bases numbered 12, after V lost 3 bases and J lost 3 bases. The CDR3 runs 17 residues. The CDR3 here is CASSFPSFEDRGYEQYF. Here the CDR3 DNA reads TGTGCCAGCAGCTTCCCCTCCTTTGAGGACAGGGGCTACGAGCAGTACTTC.